In its sample, the clone carrying this T cell receptor beta chain was seen many times. Sequence at one end of the junction differs from germline and may be a read error. The data were taken from a study of T cells in Graves' hyperthyroidism and ophthalmopathy. Germline V gene data show CDR1 as SNHLY and CDR2 as FYNNEI. The CDR3 has 15 residues. TCR beta CDR3 regions were amplified from RNA. Using the HTBI primer set, a first-round RT-PCR was run on the TCR CDR3. Each CDR3 protein is one row after TCRdb ran MiXCR on the multiplex PCR reads. The sample has under 350,000 distinct CDR3 sequences; 15% to 20% are singletons.

The sample was blood. The genes are TRBV2 and TRBJ2-7; 10 nucleotides line up with TRBD2. This clonotype was obtained from a woman aged 50 to 60 with Graves' hyperthyroidism. The CDR3 here is CASRPSGGGNYGQYF. In DNA, the CDR3 is TGTGCCAGCAGACCGAGCGGGGGGGGGAACTACGGGCAGTACTTC.